Listed below are T cell receptor beta chains from one sample, sequenced in a study of T cells in tumors after PD-1 blockade. The data were produced by immunoSEQ multiplex PCR, yet TCRdb's version contains in-frame clones alone and is incomplete. The sample holds about 59,000 clones; roughly 77% are singletons and the top ten take around an eighth. Sample: PBMCs, taken before anti-PD-1 treatment. These receptors were taken from a human donor with basal cell carcinoma. The CDR3 runs from the conserved cysteine through the conserved F or W. The D gene is left open where the match is weak. Size is stated for part of the rows, as once, few or many counts, or as a class when the clone is expanded.

.,TRBV7-2,.,TRBJ1-5,TGTGCCAGCAGCTTATTAAGCAATCAGCCCCAGCATTTT,CASSLLSNQPQHF
TRBD2,TRBV5-1,.,TRBJ2-3,TGCGCCAGCAGCTCTCGATCCGGGACTACCACAGATACGCAGTATTTT,CASSSRSGTTTDTQYF
.,TRBV14,.,TRBJ2-2,TGTGCCAGCAGCCAAGACCCTGCCCTGGGGAAGAACACCGGGGAGCTGTTTTTT,CASSQDPALGKNTGELFF
.,TRBV19,.,TRBJ2-3,TGTGCCAGTACAGGAAACGGACGGAGCACAGATACGCAGTATTTT,CASTGNGRSTDTQYF
.,TRBV5-6,.,TRBJ1-5,TGTGCCAGCAGCTTAGGGGTTGGCGGAAATCAGCCCCAGCATTTT,CASSLGVGGNQPQHF
.,TRBV27,.,TRBJ1-1,TGTGCCAAGGCACAGGGAAAATGGACTGAAGCTTTCTTT,CAKAQGKWTEAFF
.,TRBV11-3,.,TRBJ1-3,TGTGCCAGCAGCTTAGGTCACAGTTTTACCTCTGGAAACACCATATATTTT,CASSLGHSFTSGNTIYF
.,TRBV7-6,.,TRBJ1-2,TGTGCCAGCAGCCCCGACGTAGGGAGCTATGGCTACACCTTC,CASSPDVGSYGYTF
.,TRBV7-9,.,TRBJ2-2,TGTGCCAGCAGCCCAGAGGGCAGGGCGATCGGGGAGCTGTTTTTT,CASSPEGRAIGELFF
.,TRBV10-3,.,TRBJ1-1,TGTGCCATCAGTGTGAAGGTTGAGGTTGAAGCTTTCTTT,CAISVKVEVEAFF
.,TRBV5-6,.,TRBJ1-1,TGTGCCAGCAGCTTCCCCGAAGGAAACAAGAACACTGAAGCTTTCTTT,CASSFPEGNKNTEAFF
TRBD1,TRBV9,.,TRBJ1-2,TGTGCCAGCAGCCCGGACAGGGGTGGCTACACCTTC,CASSPDRGGYTF
TRBD2,TRBV18,.,TRBJ2-7,TGTGCCAGCTCACCACCGATCCTAGCGGCCTCCTACGAGCAGTACTTC,CASSPPILAASYEQYF
.,TRBV6-2/TRBV6-3,few,TRBJ2-5,TGTGCCAGCAGTTTCGGGGAGACCCAGTACTTC,CASSFGETQYF
.,TRBV3-1/TRBV3-2,.,TRBJ1-2,TGTGCCAGCAGAGACAGAAACTACTATGGCTACACCTTC,CASRDRNYYGYTF
TRBD2,TRBV27,few,TRBJ2-5,TGCCCGAAAGGCGGGGAGGGAGAGACCCAGTACTTC,CPKGGEGETQYF
.,TRBV5-6,.,TRBJ2-3,TGTGCCAGCAGTCTCGACGGAGGGCAGTATTTT,CASSLDGGQYF
.,TRBV19,.,TRBJ2-5,TGTGCCAGTAGTATTGCCCGGGGGGAGACCCAGTACTTC,CASSIARGETQYF
.,TRBV10-3,.,TRBJ1-2,TGTGCCATCAGAGTCGAACTCGGGGACCACACCTTC,CAIRVELGDHTF
TRBD1,TRBV5-1,.,TRBJ1-1,TGCGCCAGCAGCCCCTCTGCAGGGGGGACCATGAACACTGAAGCTTTCTTT,CASSPSAGGTMNTEAFF
.,TRBV4-1,.,TRBJ1-4,TGCGCCAGCAGCCAAGATGAGAAGGGGCGATGGGGAGAAAAACTGTTTTTT,CASSQDEKGRWGEKLFF
TRBD2,TRBV19,.,TRBJ2-3,TGTGCCAGTAGTATCCTAGCGGGGGGGCCCGATACGCAGTATTTT,CASSILAGGPDTQYF
TRBD2,TRBV29-1,.,TRBJ2-3,TGCAGCGCCCAGCGCGGGACTAGCGGGACTAGCACAGATACGCAGTATTTT,CSAQRGTSGTSTDTQYF
TRBD2,TRBV11-3,once,TRBJ2-5,TGTGCCAGCAGCTCCGCGGGGGGGTGGAAAGAGACCCAGTACTTC,CASSSAGGWKETQYF
TRBD2,TRBV5-1,once,TRBJ2-7,TGCGCCAGCAGGTGGGCCGCAGCGGGGGCCTACGAGCAGTACTTC,CASRWAAAGAYEQYF
TRBD1,TRBV5-1,once,TRBJ2-7,TGCGCCAGCAGGAGGACAGGGGACCTCTACGAGCAGTACTTC,CASRRTGDLYEQYF
.,TRBV30,once,TRBJ2-1,TGTGCCTCCCCGAGGCGGGGTTGGAATGAGCAGTTCTTC,CASPRRGWNEQFF
.,TRBV12-3/TRBV12-4,once,TRBJ1-6,TGTGCCAGCAGTTACGGTCATAATTCACCCCTCCACTTT,CASSYGHNSPLHF
.,TRBV30,.,TRBJ1-1,TGTGCCTGGAGGATACAGGGAAGTAGGAACACTGAAGCTTTCTTT,CAWRIQGSRNTEAFF